This T cell receptor beta chain originates from a study of CD8+ T cells in alopecia areata. Points from the study as a whole: Normal skin contains resident alphabeta T cells, and these are also sequenced in scalp samples. Clonality was higher in lesional than normal scalp, especially in alopecia totalis/universalis.

Trimming cost V 4 bases and J 3 bases, with 17 bases left between them. CDR3 length: 16 residues. Germline CDR1 is SGHDT and CDR2 is YYEEEE. Cell sorting was applied to PBMCs, and CD4+ and CD8+ T cells were collected. cDNA serving as the sequencing template came from extracted, reverse transcribed RNA. Clones were sequenced by immunoSEQ multiplex PCR, and TCRdb holds only the in-frame ones, with some missing. The repertoire holds 140,000 or so clones, with 62% as singletons. In regard to this clone: Its matching antigen is unknown.

The source material was CD8+ T cells sorted from blood. The clonotype originates from a human donor in good health. The chain combines TRBV5-6 with TRBJ2-1; TRBD1 is a possible D gene (6 bases). This CDR3 is CASSREGGVDYNEQFF. DNA of the CDR3: TGTGCCAGCAGCCGTGAAGGGGGAGTTGACTACAATGAGCAGTTCTTC.